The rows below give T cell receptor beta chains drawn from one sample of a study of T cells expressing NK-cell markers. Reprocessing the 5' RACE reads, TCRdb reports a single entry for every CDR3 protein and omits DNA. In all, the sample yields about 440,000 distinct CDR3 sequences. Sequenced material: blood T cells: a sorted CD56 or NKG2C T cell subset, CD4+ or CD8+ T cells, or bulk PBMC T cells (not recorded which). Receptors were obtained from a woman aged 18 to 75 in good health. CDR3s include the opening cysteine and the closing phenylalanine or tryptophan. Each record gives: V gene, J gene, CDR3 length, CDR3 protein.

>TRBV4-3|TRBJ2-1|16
CASSRQHSGAYNEQFF
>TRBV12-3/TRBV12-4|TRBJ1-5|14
CASSPTGKSQPQHF
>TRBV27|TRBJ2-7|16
CASGGTSGPSSYEQYF
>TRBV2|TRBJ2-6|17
CASRPRKGDSGANVLTF
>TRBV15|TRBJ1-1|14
CATSSPGQRTEAFF
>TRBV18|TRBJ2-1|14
CASSPTSAYNEQFF
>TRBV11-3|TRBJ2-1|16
CASSLEAGNPYNEQFF
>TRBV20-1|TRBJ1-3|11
CSAPYGNTIYF
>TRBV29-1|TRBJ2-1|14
CSSISRDYLNEQFF
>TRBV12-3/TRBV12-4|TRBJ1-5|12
CASRQSNQPQHF
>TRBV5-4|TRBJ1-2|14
CASSLPTVGYGYTF
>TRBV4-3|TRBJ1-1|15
CASSPRGGPLTEAFF
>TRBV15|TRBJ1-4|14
CATSSGTGYEKLFF
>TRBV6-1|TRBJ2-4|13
CATLQGGSDIQYF
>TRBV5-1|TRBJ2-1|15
CASDLTGATYNEQFF
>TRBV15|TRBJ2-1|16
CATSRGIAGFYNEQFF
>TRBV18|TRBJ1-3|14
CASSPGRTGNTIYF
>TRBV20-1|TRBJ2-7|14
CSARGLTGVYEQYF
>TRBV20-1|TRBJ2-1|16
CSARSTRDRLYNEQFF
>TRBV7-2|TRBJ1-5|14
CASSLARMGQPQHF
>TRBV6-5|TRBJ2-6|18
CASSYFGTGTSGANVLTF
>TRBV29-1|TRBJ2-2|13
CSVDRGHTGELFF
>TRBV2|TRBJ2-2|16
CASFPWTGGDTGELFF
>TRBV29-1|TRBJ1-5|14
CSVPGPYSNQPQHF
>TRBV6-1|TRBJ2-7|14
CASKLLAGDYEQYF
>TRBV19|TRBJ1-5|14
CASSIVISNQPQHF
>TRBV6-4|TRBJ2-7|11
CASRVMGEQYF
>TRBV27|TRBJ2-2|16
CASSSILPGRTGELFF
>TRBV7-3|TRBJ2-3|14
CASSSELTGDTQYF
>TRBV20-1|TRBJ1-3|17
CSARAGQGHGIGNTIYF
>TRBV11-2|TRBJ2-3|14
CASSASSGPDTQYF
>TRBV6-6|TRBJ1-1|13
CASGRGQAAEAFF
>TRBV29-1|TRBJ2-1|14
CSVGTSRTNNEQFF
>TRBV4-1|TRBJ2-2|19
CASSQPLAGGRINTGELFF
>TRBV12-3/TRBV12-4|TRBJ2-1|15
CASSPGAGANNEQFF
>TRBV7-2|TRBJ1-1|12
CASSSRVGEAFF
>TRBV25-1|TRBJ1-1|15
CATSKTGGARTEAFF
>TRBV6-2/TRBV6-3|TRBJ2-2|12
CASSYVVGELFF
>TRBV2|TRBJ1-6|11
CASSVPLPLHF
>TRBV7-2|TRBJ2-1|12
CASSSLTSEQFF
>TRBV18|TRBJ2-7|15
CASSPAGLAGSEQYF
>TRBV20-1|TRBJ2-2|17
CSATADLSASNTGELFF
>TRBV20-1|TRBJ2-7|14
CSATPGQKGSEQYF
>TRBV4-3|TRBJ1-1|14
CASSKGGGNTEAFF
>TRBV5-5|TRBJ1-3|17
CASSLTPDRGTGNTIYF
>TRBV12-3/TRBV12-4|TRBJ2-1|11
CASSSRNAQFF
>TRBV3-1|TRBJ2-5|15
CASSLAGDLGETQYF
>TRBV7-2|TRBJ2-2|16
CAIRGGGSANTGELFF
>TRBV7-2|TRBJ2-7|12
CASSLTSYEQYF
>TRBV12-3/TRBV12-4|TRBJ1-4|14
CASSLGFPNEKLFF
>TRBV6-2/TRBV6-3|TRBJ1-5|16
CASSYFGPYSNQPQHF
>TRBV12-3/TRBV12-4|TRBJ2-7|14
CASSLTRGRLEQYF
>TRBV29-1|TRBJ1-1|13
CSVAVGLNTEAFF
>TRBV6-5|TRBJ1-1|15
CASSYGTGTNTEAFF